The 22 T cell receptor beta chains in this list originate from one sample, sequenced in a study of blood T cell repertoires in COVID-19. Profiled with immunoSEQ multiplex PCR; TCRdb holds only in-frame clones, not every one. The sample carries some 170,000 clones, around nine tenths recorded once. The sequencing input was peripheral blood. These receptors all stem from a woman aged 70-85 years with COVID-19, enrolled during active disease.

The chain is built from TRBV28 and TRBJ2-5; possibly TRBD2 for D (6 bases). Trimming took 10 bases from V and 4 from J, leaving 13 bases between them. CDR1 and CDR2 (germline): MDHEN, SYDVKM. CDR3 length equals 12 residues. CDR3 DNA sequence: TGTGCCATCTCGGGGAGGCGAGAGACCCAGTACTTC. Amino acid sequence: CAISGRRETQYF.

This clone was counted between two and nine times. The gene calls are TRBV6-6 and TRBJ2-1; 12 bases are shared with TRBD2. The germline V gene has CDR1 MNHNY and CDR2 SVGAGI (reference sequence). With V trimmed by 7 bases and J by 7 bases, 11 bases remained unmatched. The CDR3 has 16 residues. CDR3: CASNRLAGEVRNEQFF. The CDR3 nucleotides are TGTGCCAGCAATCGACTAGCGGGAGAAGTAAGAAATGAGCAGTTCTTC.

The chain employs TRBV15 and TRBJ2-7, with 9 bases identical to TRBD2. V was clipped by 1 base and J by 2 bases; unmatched bases: 3. This CDR3 contains 15 residues. Germline V CDR1 and CDR2: LNHNV, YYDKDF (reference sequence). CDR3 DNA sequence: TGTGCCACCAGCAGAGCGGCTAGCGGGACCTACGAGCAGTACTTC. It encodes CATSRAASGTYEQYF.

The rearrangement links TRBV25-1 to TRBJ1-1; D not resolved. Germline V gene data show CDR1 as MGHDK and CDR2 as SYGVNS. This CDR3 comprises 13 residues. The V gene lost 0 bases and the J gene lost 11 bases, with 13 bases spanning the gap. The CDR3 DNA reads TGTGCCAGCAGTGAATATACGGGGAACGGGGCTTTCTTT. Its translation is CASSEYTGNGAFF.

The chain employs TRBV5-4 and TRBJ2-1, with TRBD2 identical over 9 bases. Germline loops: CDR1 SGHNT, CDR2 YYREEE (reference sequence). V was clipped by 4 bases and J by 3 bases; unmatched bases: 8. The CDR3 is made up of 16 amino acids. The CDR3 reads CASSGMTSGVYNEQFF. The CDR3 DNA sequence: TGTGCCAGCAGCGGCATGACTAGCGGAGTCTACAATGAGCAGTTCTTC.

V gene TRBV15 combines with J gene TRBJ1-6; TRBD1 agrees at 7 bases. The CDR3 extends over 14 amino acids. Germline values: CDR1 LNHNV, CDR2 YYDKDF (reference sequence). J gave up 9 bases and V 0 bases, and 2 bases lay outside the gene matches. Written as DNA, the CDR3 is TGTGCCACCAGCAGAGATCAGGGGGGTTCACCCCTCCACTTT. Protein product: CATSRDQGGSPLHF. The complete variable domain, with remaining parts taken from reference TRBV15 and TRBJ1-6, reads DAMVIQNPRYQVTQFGKPVTLSCSQTLNHNVMYWYQQKSSQAPKLLFHYYDKDFNNEADTPDNFQSRRPNTSFCFLDIRSPGLGDTAMYLCATSRDQGGSPLHFGNGTRLTVT.

This rearrangement joins TRBV6-6 to TRBJ1-5; perhaps TRBD1 as D (5 bases). The V and J ends lost 6 bases and 5 bases respectively, with 14 bases between them. The germline gives CDR1 MNHNY, CDR2 SVGAGI (reference sequence). The CDR3 contains 14 residues. In nucleotides, the CDR3 is TGTGCCAGCAGGCGCGGGACGGATGATCAGCCCCAGCATTTT. Its protein product is CASRRGTDDQPQHF.

The V call is TRBV12-5, the J call TRBJ1-6; possibly TRBD1 for D (6 bases). Germline V gene data show CDR1 as LGHNT and CDR2 as FRNRAP. V gave up 3 bases and J gave up 7 bases, with 10 bases separating them. This CDR3 contains 14 residues. The CDR3 DNA reads TGTGCTAGTGGTTTCCGGGACACAAATTCACCCCTCCACTTT. It specifies CASGFRDTNSPLHF. The full variable domain, completed using reference TRBV12-5 and TRBJ1-6, is DARVTQTPRHKVTEMGQEVTMRCQPILGHNTVFWYRQTMMQGLELLAYFRNRAPLDDSGMPKDRFSAEMPDATLATLKIQPSEPRDSAVYFCASGFRDTNSPLHFGNGTRLTVT.

This chain joins TRBV30 and TRBJ2-5; D ambiguous. The V and J ends lost 5 bases and 7 bases respectively, with 14 bases between them. The CDR3 totals 12 residues. CDR1 GTSNPN and CDR2 SVGIG come from the germline V gene (reference sequence). As DNA, the CDR3 is TGTGCCTGGGGGTTAGTGGTGTCGACCCAGTACTTC. Protein sequence: CAWGLVVSTQYF.

The chain carries TRBV7-3 and TRBJ2-1; D might be TRBD2 (6 bases). The CDR3 sequence is 14 residues long. V shed 6 bases and J shed 5 bases, with 14 bases lying between them. Germline CDR1 SGHTA, CDR2 FQGTGA. This CDR3 is CASRSDYRHNEQFF. The DNA for the CDR3 is TGTGCCAGCAGGTCGGACTACCGACACAATGAGCAGTTCTTC.

The table lists this clone with a count of one. The rearrangement links TRBV6-5 to TRBJ1-1; D is unclear. There are 13 residues in the CDR3. The V and J ends lost 6 bases and 0 bases respectively, with 8 bases between them. Looked up from germline, CDR1 is MNHEY and CDR2 is SVGAGI. DNA of the CDR3: TGTGCCAGCAGCCCCACAGTGAACACTGAAGCTTTCTTT. It specifies CASSPTVNTEAFF.

This clone was seen only a few times. The rearrangement links TRBV10-3 to TRBJ1-1; D perhaps matches TRBD1 (5 bases). With 5 bases removed from V and 1 base from J, the gap between germline ends came to 11 bases. The CDR3 sequence is 14 residues long. Germline lookup yields CDR1 ENHRY and CDR2 SYGVKD. The CDR3 protein is CAISPPGGNTEAFF. The CDR3 DNA follows: TGTGCCATCAGTCCCCCCGGGGGGAACACTGAAGCTTTCTTT.

J is TRBJ2-2 and V is TRBV10-3, with D possibly being TRBD2 (6 bases). The CDR3 spans 15 residues. The germline V and J ends were trimmed by 7 bases and 2 bases, with 14 bases remaining between them. CDR1 is ENHRY and CDR2 is SYGVKD in the germline V gene. CDR3 nucleotides: TGTGCCATCACCGCGGGGTCCCCAAACACCGGGGAGCTGTTTTTT. Protein sequence: CAITAGSPNTGELFF.

The gene calls are TRBV28 and TRBJ2-7; D not certain. V was clipped by 2 bases and J by 6 bases, with 5 bases between them. The CDR3 length is 11 residues. Germline V gives CDR1 MDHEN, CDR2 SYDVKM. The CDR3 sequence: CASSLTVEQYF. The DNA for the CDR3 is TGTGCCAGCAGTTTAACGGTCGAGCAGTACTTC.

The V call is TRBV10-3, the J call TRBJ2-7, with D possibly being TRBD2 (5 bases). Trimming removed 11 bases from V and 5 bases from J, with 19 bases in between. Germline V gene sequence: CDR1 ENHRY, CDR2 SYGVKD. CDR3 length: 13 residues. The CDR3 DNA sequence: TGTGCCGCAGTTAAGGATGGAGGCGACGAGCAGTACTTC. Its protein product is CAAVKDGGDEQYF.

The gene calls are TRBV6-5 and TRBJ2-1, with TRBD2 identical over 11 bases. After removal of 5 bases from V and 14 bases from J, the junction contained 8 bases not matched to a gene. This CDR3 is 13 amino acids long. From germline, CDR1 is MNHEY and CDR2 SVGAGI. The CDR3 spells CASSPGLAELKFF. The CDR3 DNA is TGTGCCAGCAGTCCGGGACTAGCGGAGCTTAAGTTCTTC.

The CDR3 spells CASRDRLLFRSPLHF. The CDR3 DNA reads TGTGCCAGTCGGGACAGGCTCTTATTTCGCTCACCCCTCCACTTT. This chain uses TRBV21-1 with TRBJ1-6; the D segment call TRBD1 is taken from the table without a DNA check. TRBV21-1 is a listed pseudogene. The CDR3 contains 15 residues.

The CDR3 bases are TGTGCCAGTAGTATGGACCTCGAGGGTCAGCCCCAGCATTTT. Translated, it gives CASSMDLEGQPQHF. This chain connects TRBV19 to TRBJ1-5, with no clear D. CDR3 length: 14 amino acids. With 3 bases removed from V and 6 bases from J, the gap between germline ends came to 12 bases. In germline, CDR1 is LNHDA, CDR2 SQIVND (reference sequence).

J is TRBJ1-5 and V is TRBV2; TRBD1 matches 9 bases. The CDR3 length is 14 residues. CDR1 is SNHLY and CDR2 is FYNNEI in the germline V gene. Losses at the gene ends were 4 bases for V and 7 bases for J; bases not matched to a gene: 5. The CDR3 here is CASSGQGGSQPQHF. The CDR3 coding sequence is TGTGCCAGCAGTGGACAGGGGGGGAGCCAGCCCCAGCATTTT.

The genes are TRBV19 and TRBJ2-6; TRBD1 is a possible D gene (6 bases). Germline V gene sequence: CDR1 LNHDA, CDR2 SQIVND (reference sequence). The V end lost 1 base, the J end lost 0 bases, and 13 bases lay between the germline ends. CDR3 length: 18 residues. The CDR3 region has the DNA TGTGCCAGTAGTATAGGCAGGGGCGCTAGCTCTGGGGCCAACGTCCTGACTTTC. It specifies CASSIGRGASSGANVLTF.

CDR3 nucleotides: TGTGCCAGCAGCACGAGCGGGGGGTCTAACGAGCAGTACTTC. Protein product: CASSTSGGSNEQYF. V and J are TRBV7-9 and TRBJ2-7; 9 nucleotides agree with TRBD2. V was clipped by 5 bases and J by 5 bases; unmatched bases: 7. CDR1 is SEHNR and CDR2 is FQNEAQ in the germline V gene (reference sequence). The CDR3 loop spans 14 amino acids.

The V gene is TRBV6-5, the J gene TRBJ1-3; tentatively, D is TRBD1 (6 bases). The CDR3 covers 13 residues. CDR1 and CDR2 (germline): MNHEY, SVGAGI. With 5 bases removed from V and 3 bases from J, the gap between germline ends came to 8 bases. CDR3 in amino acids: CASSRGIGNTIYF. The CDR3 coding sequence is TGTGCCAGCAGTAGGGGGATTGGAAACACCATATATTTT.